This TCR beta chain was obtained from a study of cytomegalovirus exposure and HLA in healthy donors. It was with 60 Vbeta and 13 Jbeta primers that the PCR ran. Only in-frame clones appear in the TCRdb table, and some are missing; sequencing was by immunoSEQ multiplex PCR. The profile shows about 150,000 clones, roughly 80% of them singletons. Germline V gene data show CDR1 as MNHEY and CDR2 as SVGAGI. The CDR3 extends over 13 amino acids. With 4 bases removed from V and 10 bases from J, the gap between germline ends came to 14 bases. These donors counted as nominally healthy when sampled, but unrecorded immune exposures were likely.

The chain is built from TRBV6-5 and TRBJ2-1, with D possibly TRBD2 on 6 matching bases. The TCR comes from a man aged 35 to 55 in good health and CMV-seropositive. Sequencing input: PBMCs. The CDR3 DNA is TGTGCCAGCAGTTTACTCTGGACTACGGAGCAGTTCTTC. Translating gives CASSLLWTTEQFF.